This TCR beta chain came from a study of early T cells in non-severe SARS-CoV-2 infection. Overall study context: Sequencing of unsorted whole blood was done on bulk RNA, leaving chains unpaired. General study points: Reliance on VDJdb matching favored anti-spike CD8 responses; private and CD4 specificities were missed.

Unique molecular identifier tags were affixed to discrete cDNA molecules. TCRdb re-analysed the 5' RACE reads in MiXCR, keeping a single row per CDR3 protein. Among about 23,000 distinct CDR3 sequences listed, around 5% were seen once. Many counts were recorded for this clonotype. The antigen remains unidentified. The V gene's germline CDR1 is SNHLY and CDR2 FYNNEI. Trimming shortened V by 3 bases and J by 4 bases, and 9 bases separated the two germline ends. This CDR3 comprises 13 residues. Sequenced input: whole blood. This chain joins TRBV2 and TRBJ1-2; D unclear. The TCR comes from an adult who was a healthcare worker with PCR-confirmed SARS-CoV-2 infection or an uninfected control (not recorded which). The CDR3 region has the DNA TGTGCCAGCAGTGACCACAAAGGCTATGGCTACACCTTC. Translation: CASSDHKGYGYTF.